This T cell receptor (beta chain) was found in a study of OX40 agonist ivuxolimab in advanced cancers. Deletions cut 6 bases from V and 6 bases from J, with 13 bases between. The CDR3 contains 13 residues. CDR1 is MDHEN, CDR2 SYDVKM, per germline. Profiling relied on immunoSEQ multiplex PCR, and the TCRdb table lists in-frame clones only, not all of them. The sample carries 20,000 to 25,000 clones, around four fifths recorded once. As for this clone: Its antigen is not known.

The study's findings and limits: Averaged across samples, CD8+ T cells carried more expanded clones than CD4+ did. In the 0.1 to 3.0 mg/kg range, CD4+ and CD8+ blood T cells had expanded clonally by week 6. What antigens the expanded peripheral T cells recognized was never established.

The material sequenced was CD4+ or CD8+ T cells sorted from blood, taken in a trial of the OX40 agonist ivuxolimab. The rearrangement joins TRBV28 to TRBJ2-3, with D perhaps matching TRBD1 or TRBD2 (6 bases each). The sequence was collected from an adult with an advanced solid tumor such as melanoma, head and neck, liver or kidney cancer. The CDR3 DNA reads TGTGCCAGCAGCCCGGGGGCTGTGGATACGCAGTATTTT. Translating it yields CASSPGAVDTQYF.